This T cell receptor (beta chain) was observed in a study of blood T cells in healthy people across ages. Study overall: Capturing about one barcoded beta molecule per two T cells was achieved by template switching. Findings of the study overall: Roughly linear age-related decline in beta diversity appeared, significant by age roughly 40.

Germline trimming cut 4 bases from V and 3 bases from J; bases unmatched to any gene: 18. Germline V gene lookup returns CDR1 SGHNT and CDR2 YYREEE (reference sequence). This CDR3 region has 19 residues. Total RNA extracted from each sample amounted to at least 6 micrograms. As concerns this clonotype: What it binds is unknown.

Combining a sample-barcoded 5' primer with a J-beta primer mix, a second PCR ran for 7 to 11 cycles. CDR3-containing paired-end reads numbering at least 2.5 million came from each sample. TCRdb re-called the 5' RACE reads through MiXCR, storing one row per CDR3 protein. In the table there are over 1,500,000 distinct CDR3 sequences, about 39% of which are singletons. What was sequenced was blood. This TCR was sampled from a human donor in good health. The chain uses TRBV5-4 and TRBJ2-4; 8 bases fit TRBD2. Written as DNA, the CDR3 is TGTGCCAGCAGCAGAACTAGCGGCCGGGGTTATATGGTCAAAAACATTCAGTACTTC. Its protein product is CASSRTSGRGYMVKNIQYF. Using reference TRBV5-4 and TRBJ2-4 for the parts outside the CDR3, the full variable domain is ETGVTQSPTHLIKTRGQQVTLRCSSQSGHNTVSWYQQALGQGPQFIFQYYREEENGRGNFPPRFSGLQFPNYSSELNVNALELDDSALYLCASSRTSGRGYMVKNIQYFGAGTRLSVL.